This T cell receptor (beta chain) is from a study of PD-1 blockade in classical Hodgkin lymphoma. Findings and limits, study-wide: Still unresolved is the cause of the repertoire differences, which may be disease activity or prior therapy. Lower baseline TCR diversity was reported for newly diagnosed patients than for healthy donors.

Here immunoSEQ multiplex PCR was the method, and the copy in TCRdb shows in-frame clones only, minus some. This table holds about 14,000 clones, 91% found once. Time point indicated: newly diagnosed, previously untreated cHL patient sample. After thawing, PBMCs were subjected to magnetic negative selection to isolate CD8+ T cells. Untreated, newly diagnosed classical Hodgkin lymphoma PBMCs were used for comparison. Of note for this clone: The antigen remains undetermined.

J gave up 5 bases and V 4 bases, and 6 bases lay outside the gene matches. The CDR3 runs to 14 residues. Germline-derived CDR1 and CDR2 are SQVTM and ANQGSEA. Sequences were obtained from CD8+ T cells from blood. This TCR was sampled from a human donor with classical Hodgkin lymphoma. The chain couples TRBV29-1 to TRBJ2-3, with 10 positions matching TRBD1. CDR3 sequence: CSVVTGGARDTQYF. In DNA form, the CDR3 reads TGCAGCGTTGTGACAGGGGGCGCCAGAGATACGCAGTATTTT.